This TCR beta chain appears in the sequencing data of a study of technical replicates of blood from several donors. The repertoire was sequenced with immunoSEQ multiplex PCR; TCRdb's copy has only in-frame clones and lacks some. This sample carries 64,000 or so clones, around 85% of them seen once, and the ten largest clones take approximately 5.1%. The CDR3 length is 15 residues. Trimming pared 4 bases from V and 2 bases from J, leaving 11 bases between. Germline lookup yields CDR1 SGHNT and CDR2 YENEEA. Sequencing input: PBMCs. This chain joins TRBV11-3 and TRBJ2-2; D possibly corresponds to TRBD1 (6 bases). The source of this sequence is a human donor in good health. Some clones in this sample may be carry-over from other donors' samples. In DNA form, the CDR3 reads TGTGCCAGCAGCTCGGGACACCGAAACACCGGGGAGCTGTTTTTT. Translation: CASSSGHRNTGELFF.